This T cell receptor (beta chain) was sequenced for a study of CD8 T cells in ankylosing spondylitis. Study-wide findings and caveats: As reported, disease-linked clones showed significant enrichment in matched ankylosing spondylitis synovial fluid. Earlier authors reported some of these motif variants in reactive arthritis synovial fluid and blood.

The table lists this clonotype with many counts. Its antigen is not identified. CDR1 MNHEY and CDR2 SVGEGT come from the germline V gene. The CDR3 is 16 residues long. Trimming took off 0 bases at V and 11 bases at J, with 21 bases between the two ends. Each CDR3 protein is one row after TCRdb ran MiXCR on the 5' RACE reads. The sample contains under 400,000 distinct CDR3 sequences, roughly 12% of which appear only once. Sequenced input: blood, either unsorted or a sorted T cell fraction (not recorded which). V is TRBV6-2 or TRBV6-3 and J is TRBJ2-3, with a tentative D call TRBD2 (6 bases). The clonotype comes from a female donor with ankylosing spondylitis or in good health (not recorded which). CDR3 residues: CASSYSDRILRGVQYF. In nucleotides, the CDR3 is TGTGCCAGCAGTTACTCCGACCGGATACTGCGGGGCGTGCAGTATTTT.